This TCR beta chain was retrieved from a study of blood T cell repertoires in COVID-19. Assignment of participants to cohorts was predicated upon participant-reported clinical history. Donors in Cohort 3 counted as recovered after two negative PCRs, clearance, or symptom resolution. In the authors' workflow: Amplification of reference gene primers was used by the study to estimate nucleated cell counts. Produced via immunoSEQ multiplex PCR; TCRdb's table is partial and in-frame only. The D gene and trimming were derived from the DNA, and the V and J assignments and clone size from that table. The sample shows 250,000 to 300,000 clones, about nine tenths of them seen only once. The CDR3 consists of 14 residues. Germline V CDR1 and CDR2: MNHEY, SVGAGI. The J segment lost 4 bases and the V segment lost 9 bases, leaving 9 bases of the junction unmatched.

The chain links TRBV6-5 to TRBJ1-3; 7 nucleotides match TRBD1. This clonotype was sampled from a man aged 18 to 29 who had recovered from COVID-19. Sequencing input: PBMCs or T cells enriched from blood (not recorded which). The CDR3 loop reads CASLQGQRGNTIYF. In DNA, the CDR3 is TGTGCCAGTTTACAGGGGCAGAGGGGAAACACCATATATTTT.